The clone carrying this TCR beta chain was counted many times. Its antigen is not identified. The CDR3 consists of 14 residues. Germline V gene data show CDR1 as SEHNR and CDR2 as FQNEAQ (reference sequence). J gave up 5 bases and V 5 bases, and 7 bases lay outside the gene matches. This entry is derived from a study of breast tumors, draining lymph nodes, adjacent tissues. Study-wide results and caveats: Most tumor T cells seemingly derive from lymph node, then expand in tumor. Compared with basal-like, luminal-like tumors shared significantly more repertoire with nontumor tissue. Tumor repertoires ranked between lymph nodes and nontumor tissue in diversity, with V and J gene preferences. That most tumor T cells come from lymph nodes remained unproven.

TCRdb itself ran the multiplex PCR reads through MiXCR, one entry per CDR3 protein. Of 90,000 to 120,000 distinct CDR3 sequences listed, roughly 20% are singletons. Samples came from axillary lymph nodes draining the breast cancer. J is TRBJ2-5 and V is TRBV7-9, with 8 positions matching TRBD1. The receptor was isolated from a female donor with breast cancer. Some clones in this sample may be carry-over from other donors' samples. Sequencing was done on a sample of axillary lymph node tissue. The CDR3 nucleotides are TGTGCCAGCAGCGCAGGGACAGGCTGGGAGACCCAGTACTTC. Its translation is CASSAGTGWETQYF.